These T cell receptor beta chains were read from a single sample in a study of CD8+ T cells in alopecia areata. Clones were sequenced by immunoSEQ multiplex PCR, and TCRdb holds only the in-frame ones, with some missing. The sample has roughly 250,000 clones; over 45% are singletons. The source was CD4+ T cells sorted from blood, collected at roughly week 53, from a patient treated with tofacitinib. The receptor source for this set is a human donor with alopecia areata. Each CDR3 is given with its conserved first and last residue. D genes are given only for firm matches. The size field is filled for only some rows; it gives once, few, many or a size class.

d_call clone_size j_call v_call cdr3_aa cdr3_nt
TRBD2 . TRBJ2-5 TRBV18 CASSPGLAGGWETQYF TGTGCCAGCTCCCCAGGACTAGCGGGGGGCTGGGAGACCCAGTACTTC
. . TRBJ1-2 TRBV5-5 CASSLGSSRNYGYTF TGTGCCAGCAGCTTGGGATCCTCGAGAAACTATGGCTACACCTTC
TRBD1 . TRBJ1-6 TRBV30 CAWKGEGGVHSPLHF TGTGCCTGGAAAGGAGAAGGGGGCGTACATTCACCCCTCCACTTT
. once TRBJ1-4 TRBV30 CAWDTGVGVEKLFF TGTGCCTGGGATACAGGAGTGGGTGTGGAAAAACTGTTTTTT
. . TRBJ1-3 TRBV27 CASSLVPGGNTIYF TGTGCCAGCAGTTTGGTCCCTGGTGGAAACACCATATATTTT
. . TRBJ2-3 TRBV30 CAWSVGGSSSTDTQYF TGTGCCTGGAGTGTTGGAGGGTCATCGAGCACAGATACGCAGTATTTT
. . TRBJ1-3 TRBV29-1 CSVSTGNSGNTIYF TGCAGCGTTTCGACAGGAAACTCTGGAAACACCATATATTTT
. once TRBJ1-1 TRBV30 CAWSASLGEAFF TGTGCCTGGAGTGCCTCTCTGGGTGAAGCTTTCTTT
. . TRBJ2-1 TRBV2 CATSQEAVSYNEQFF TGTGCCACCTCCCAGGAGGCGGTCTCCTACAATGAGCAGTTCTTC
. . TRBJ2-7 TRBV9 CASSQSRWDNEQYF TGTGCCAGCAGCCAATCACGGTGGGACAACGAGCAGTACTTC
TRBD1 . TRBJ1-6 TRBV29-1 CSVGTGDSPLHF TGCAGCGTCGGGACAGGGGATTCACCCCTCCACTTT
. . TRBJ1-1 TRBV7-9 CASSLREDTEAFF TGTGCCAGCAGCTTGAGAGAGGACACTGAAGCTTTCTTT
TRBD2 . TRBJ2-5 TRBV30 CAWSGRSGLAGETQYF TGTGCCTGGAGTGGCCGTTCGGGACTAGCCGGAGAGACCCAGTACTTC
. . TRBJ1-5 TRBV29-1 CSVRVGDQPQHF TGCAGCGTGAGGGTGGGGGACCAGCCCCAGCATTTT
. few TRBJ1-5 TRBV30 CAWSKYSNQPQHF TGTGCCTGGAGTAAGTATAGCAATCAGCCCCAGCATTTT
. . TRBJ2-5 TRBV7-9 CASRRDAGETQYF TGTGCCAGCAGAAGGGACGCGGGGGAGACCCAGTACTTC
. . TRBJ2-7 TRBV25-1 CASSEAVRAGEQYF TGTGCCAGCAGTGAAGCTGTCAGGGCAGGCGAGCAGTACTTC
TRBD1 . TRBJ1-1 TRBV30 CAWSDRGDTEAFF TGTGCCTGGAGTGACAGGGGCGACACTGAAGCTTTCTTT
. once TRBJ2-5 TRBV27 CASSFISGETQYF TGTGCCAGCAGTTTTATCAGCGGGGAGACCCAGTACTTC
TRBD2 . TRBJ2-5 TRBV29-1 CSVANLAGGVETQYF TGCAGCGTTGCCAACCTAGCGGGGGGTGTGGAGACCCAGTACTTC
TRBD2 . TRBJ2-5 TRBV30 CAWSGSGQETQYF TGTGCCTGGAGTGGTAGCGGGCAAGAGACCCAGTACTTC
. . TRBJ2-2 TRBV5-1 CASSLSADNTGELFF TGCGCCAGCAGCTTATCGGCAGATAACACCGGGGAGCTGTTTTTT
. few TRBJ1-1 TRBV9 CASSPRWGTEAFF TGCGCCAGCAGCCCGAGATGGGGCACTGAAGCTTTCTTT
. . TRBJ2-7 TRBV29-1 CSVRGRSYEQYF TGCAGCGTTAGGGGCCGCTCCTACGAGCAGTACTTC
. . TRBJ1-1 TRBV27 CASSSEGTGNTEAFF TGTGCCAGCAGTTCCGAGGGGACGGGGAACACTGAAGCTTTCTTT
. . TRBJ1-1 TRBV29-1 CSVALGTEAFF TGCAGCGTCGCCCTCGGGACTGAAGCTTTCTTT
. . TRBJ1-2 TRBV5-4 CASTGGRGYGYTF TGTGCCAGCACTGGGGGGCGCGGCTATGGCTACACCTTC
. . TRBJ2-1 TRBV29-1 CSASGANSYNEQFF TGCAGCGCCTCCGGGGCTAACTCCTACAATGAGCAGTTCTTC
. . TRBJ1-1 TRBV5-4 CASFMGRSNTEAFF TGTGCCAGCTTTATGGGACGATCTAACACTGAAGCTTTCTTT
. . TRBJ1-1 TRBV20-1 CSARSTEAFF TGCAGTGCTCGGAGCACTGAAGCTTTCTTT
. once TRBJ2-1 TRBV9 CASSPRSVDGFGQFF TGTGCCAGCAGCCCTCGATCGGTTGATGGATTTGGGCAGTTCTTC
. once TRBJ2-5 TRBV6-5 CASRGTGETQYF TGTGCCAGCAGGGGGACGGGAGAGACCCAGTACTTC
. . TRBJ1-1 TRBV30 CALEAVKGTEAFF TGTGCCCTCGAGGCGGTGAAAGGTACTGAAGCTTTCTTT
. . TRBJ1-2 TRBV29-1 CSVRGWGTTDGYTF TGCAGCGTTAGGGGATGGGGAACGACCGATGGCTACACCTTC
. . TRBJ2-7 TRBV6-5 CASSYPPGYEQYF TGTGCCAGCAGTTACCCCCCAGGGTACGAGCAGTACTTC
. . TRBJ2-7 TRBV5-1 CASSQVSGQGYEQYF TGCGCCAGCAGCCAGGTATCGGGACAAGGGTACGAGCAGTACTTC
. . TRBJ2-7 TRBV27 CASRPEGRRSVYEQYF TGTGCCAGCAGGCCAGAGGGGAGGCGAAGTGTATACGAGCAGTACTTC
. . TRBJ1-1 TRBV6-9 CASSLPSESNTEAFF TGTGCCAGCAGTCTCCCATCCGAGTCGAACACTGAAGCTTTCTTT
. . TRBJ1-4 TRBV20-1 CSAGGEKLFF TGCAGTGCTGGGGGTGAAAAACTGTTTTTT
. few TRBJ2-4 TRBV4-1 CASSHDLERVQYF TGCGCCAGCAGCCACGACCTCGAGCGGGTTCAGTACTTC
TRBD2 . TRBJ2-2 TRBV5-1 CASSPGTTYTGELFF TGCGCCAGCAGCCCCGGGACTACATACACCGGGGAGCTGTTTTTT
TRBD1 . TRBJ2-7 TRBV29-1 CSVGPNRGSYEQYF TGCAGCGTTGGGCCCAACAGGGGGAGCTACGAGCAGTACTTC
. few TRBJ2-1 TRBV10-3 CAISESIRHNEQFF TGTGCCATCAGTGAGTCGATACGTCACAATGAGCAGTTCTTC
. . TRBJ1-3 TRBV27 CASSLNSGNTIYF TGTGCCAGCAGTCTAAACTCTGGAAACACCATATATTTT
TRBD2 . TRBJ2-3 TRBV27 CAAGGRGQDTQYF TGTGCCGCGGGGGGCAGGGGACAAGATACGCAGTATTTT
. . TRBJ1-1 TRBV30 CAWARGGPNTEAFF TGTGCCTGGGCTAGGGGGGGCCCGAACACTGAAGCTTTCTTT
. . TRBJ2-7 TRBV18 CASSPGDEQYF TGTGCCAGCTCACCAGGGGACGAGCAGTACTTC
. . TRBJ1-2 TRBV5-6 CASRTGPPTGGYTF TGTGCCAGCAGGACGGGGCCCCCAACGGGCGGCTACACCTTC
. . TRBJ1-2 TRBV20-1 CSVWGYGYTF TGCAGTGTCTGGGGCTATGGCTACACCTTC
. . TRBJ2-5 TRBV5-1 CASSLVLETQYF TGCGCCAGCAGCTTGGTTTTGGAGACCCAGTACTTC
TRBD1 . TRBJ1-6 TRBV4-2 CASSQDLGGQTSSPLHF TGTGCCAGCAGCCAAGATCTTGGGGGACAGACCAGTTCACCCCTCCACTTT